This TCR beta chain was captured by sequencing in a study of patients and donors after allogeneic stem cell transplantation. CDR3 length equals 14 residues. V lost 5 bases and J lost 2, with 16 bases in between. CDR1 is SQVTM and CDR2 is ANQGSEA in the germline V gene. TCRdb fed the RT-PCR reads into MiXCR, producing one record per CDR3 protein. The table includes around 150,000 distinct CDR3 sequences, 30% detected once. The receptor was isolated from a human donor who was either an allogeneic HSCT recipient or a stem cell or donor lymphocyte infusion donor (not recorded which). It is not recorded whose cells these are; they may come from a transplant donor. The chain employs TRBV29-1 and TRBJ2-7, with a tentative D call TRBD2 (5 bases). Sequencing used blood, either unsorted or a sorted T cell fraction (not recorded which). This CDR3 is CSVSGLSGPYEQYF. The CDR3 DNA reads TGCAGCGTTTCAGGACTCTCTGGCCCCTACGAGCAGTACTTC.